Each of the 9 T cell receptor beta chains below was sequenced from the same sample in a study of blood T cell repertoires in COVID-19. Libraries were prepared by immunoSEQ multiplex PCR; TCRdb keeps only in-frame clonotypes and omits some of them. Of around 270,000 clones listed, around 89% are singletons. Sample: peripheral blood. All receptors derive from a man in his forties or fifties with acute or convalescent COVID-19.

The chain uses TRBV13 and TRBJ1-2, with 8 bases matching TRBD1. J lost 7 bases, V lost 3 bases, and 10 bases had no gene match. This CDR3 has 15 amino acids. The germline V gene has CDR1 PRHDT and CDR2 FYEKMQ (reference sequence). The CDR3 here is CASSFRTGTDGGYTF. The CDR3, as DNA: TGTGCCAGCAGCTTCCGGACAGGGACGGATGGTGGCTACACCTTC. The full variable domain, rest sourced from reference TRBV13 and TRBJ1-2, is AAGVIQSPRHLIKEKRETATLKCYPIPRHDTVYWYQQGPGQDPQFLISFYEKMQSDKGSIPDRFSAQQFSDYHSELNMSSLELGDSALYFCASSFRTGTDGGYTFGSGTRLTVV.

The J gene is TRBJ1-4, the V gene TRBV11-2; 7 nucleotides line up with TRBD1. This CDR3 comprises 14 residues. Germline-derived CDR1 and CDR2 are SGHAT and FQNNGV. The V and J ends lost 5 bases and 5 bases, in that order; junction bases with no gene match: 5. The CDR3, as DNA: TGTGCCAGCAGCCGCAGGGGGTTAAATGAAAAACTGTTTTTT. The encoded protein is CASSRRGLNEKLFF.

The genes are TRBV11-1 and TRBJ2-2; tentative D call: TRBD2 (7 bases). CDR3 length: 16 residues. Between the trimmed V and J ends, which lost 5 bases and 1 base, there was a span of 14 bases. Germline V gene data show CDR1 as SGHAT and CDR2 as FQDESV (reference sequence). The CDR3 protein is CASSRQRGGNTGELFF. The DNA of the CDR3 is TGTGCCAGCAGCCGTCAGAGGGGGGGGAACACCGGGGAGCTGTTTTTT.

J is TRBJ2-2 and V is TRBV9; TRBD1 matches 10 bases. The CDR3 loop spans 16 amino acids. Trimming removed 4 bases from V and 4 bases from J; junction bases left unmatched: 7. Germline V CDR1 and CDR2: SGDLS, YYNGEE. CDR3 amino acids: CASSPWTGGSTGELFF. The CDR3, as DNA: TGTGCCAGCAGCCCTTGGACAGGGGGGAGCACCGGGGAGCTGTTTTTT.

This clone has more than one count but fewer than ten. This chain uses TRBV3-1 (or the pseudogene TRBV3-2) with TRBJ2-1; a possible D gene is TRBD2 (6 bases). The CDR3 is made up of 13 amino acids. V was pared by 4 bases and J by 10 bases, with 14 bases between. Germline values: CDR1 LGHDT, CDR2 YNNKEL (reference sequence). For the CDR3, the DNA is TGTGCCAGCAGCCTCGGGACTTTAGGGGAGCAGTTCTTC. This codes for CASSLGTLGEQFF.

This sequence joins TRBV5-6 and TRBJ1-6; maybe TRBD1 (5 bases). The V gene lost 4 bases and the J gene lost 7 bases, with 15 bases spanning the gap. The CDR3 consists of 15 residues. Germline V CDR1 and CDR2: SGHDT, YYEEEE. The CDR3 reads CASSHPGFGNSPLHF. The CDR3 coding sequence is TGTGCCAGCAGCCATCCAGGGTTTGGAAATTCACCCCTCCACTTT.

This clone turned up a few times. This chain joins TRBV29-1 and TRBJ2-2, with D tentatively TRBD1 (6 bases). CDR3 length: 13 amino acids. CDR1 and CDR2 (germline): SQVTM, ANQGSEA. CDR3 DNA: TGCGGGGCGGACAGCACGAACACCGGGGAGCTGTTTTTT. Its protein is CGADSTNTGELFF.

V gene TRBV9 combines with J gene TRBJ2-1, with D hard to call. Trimming cost V 2 bases and J 0 bases, with 9 bases left between them. The CDR3 is 15 amino acids. Germline CDR1 and CDR2: SGDLS and YYNGEE. CDR3 nucleotides: TGTGCCAGCAGCGTCGCGGTCACCTCCTACAATGAGCAGTTCTTC. Amino acids: CASSVAVTSYNEQFF.

This clone is a singleton in its sample. This sample includes further DNA sequences coding for the same CDR3. The chain employs TRBV5-1 and TRBJ1-1; D may be TRBD1 (5 bases). Germline CDR1 is SGHRS and CDR2 is YFSETQ. Trimming stripped 2 bases from V and 2 bases from J, with 7 bases between. The length of the CDR3 is 13 residues. CDR3 region: CASSFQGNTEAFF. The CDR3 DNA is TGCGCCAGCAGCTTTCAGGGAAACACTGAAGCTTTCTTT.